The TCR beta chain under discussion was sequenced for a study of T cell changes during pregnancy in multiple sclerosis (dated by TCRdb to between 2019 and 2020). Some background on the complete study: The study examined how the T cell repertoire changed over the course of pregnancy in women with multiple sclerosis.

CDR1 and CDR2 are read off the germline V gene as MDHEN and SYDVKM. The CDR3 contains 13 residues, cysteine and phenylalanine counted. The DNA shown is the 39-base CDR3, in frame from base 1. V is pared back by 3 bases and J by 5 bases, with 10 bases lying between the germline termini. In its sample, this clone was seen a few times. Its cognate antigen has yet to be identified. There are no base qualities to consult, and no much larger clone falls within one base. Receptor amplification or capture employed the immunoSEQ multiplex PCR assay. The source is immuneACCESS, and TCRdb retained only in-frame sequences with V and J called. Part of the clones is not carried over; for the studies checked, unresolved V genes explain less than half of this, and the remainder is unexplained. This sample gives around 69,000 clones in total; about nine tenths of them show up just once. The ten largest clones capture about 2.5% of the sample.

Here the sequenced sample was peripheral blood, taken in the first trimester of pregnancy. This receptor chain uses TRBV28 and TRBJ1-1, with the identity of the D gene unclear. The origin of this receptor is a female donor with multiple sclerosis, enrolled in a pregnancy study. This receptor carries the CDR3 CASSFTGKTEAFF. DNA sequence: TGTGCCAGCAGTTTCACGGGAAAAACTGAAGCTTTCTTT.